Sequencing of this TCR beta chain was carried out in a study of beta chain features in type 1 diabetes. Study-wide results and caveats: Healthy donors had naive, central memory and Treg TCRB repertoires that appeared less similar than those seen among patients. Cells that show high TCR expression could be over-represented by cDNA sequencing.

Over 95% purity was reached by all sorted populations. To note about this clone: What it binds is not known.

All of the isolated RNA was reverse transcribed, so expressed TCRB transcripts were sequenced. Clones were read by immunoSEQ multiplex PCR, and TCRdb kept only the in-frame ones, dropping some. The sample consists of approximately 330,000 clones, roughly 11% of them appearing once. The TCR was taken from a woman aged 25 to 45 in good health. The material sequenced was naive CD4+ T cells from blood.

CDR3 DNA: TGTGCCAGCAGCTTTTCGACTAGCGGCCCAACTAAGTACGAGCAGTACTTC. Translating it yields CASSFSTSGPTKYEQYF. The chain carries TRBV13 and TRBJ2-7, with 9 bases that match TRBD2. V was clipped by 3 bases and J by 4 bases; unmatched bases: 13. The CDR3 has 17 amino acids. From germline, CDR1 is PRHDT and CDR2 FYEKMQ (reference sequence).